The 14 T cell receptor beta chains below were found in one sample sequenced in a study of blood T cells in healthy people across ages. A second PCR, run for about 6 to 11 cycles, used a sample-barcoded 5' primer plus a J-beta primer mix. MiXCR, run by TCRdb on the 5' RACE reads, gives a single entry per CDR3 protein. The repertoire holds over 1,500,000 distinct CDR3 sequences, with around 48% as singletons. Source material: blood. The receptors here all came from a middle-aged woman in good health.

J is TRBJ2-1 and V is TRBV10-3; 13 nucleotides line up with TRBD2. CDR1 ENHRY and CDR2 SYGVKD come from the germline V gene. V trimming: 9 bases; J trimming: 7 bases; junction bases outside the gene matches: 6. This CDR3 spans 14 amino acids. CDR3 sequence reads: CAIRKGLAGNEQFF. The CDR3 DNA reads TGTGCCATTAGAAAGGGACTAGCGGGAAATGAGCAGTTCTTC.

This clonotype was counted between two and nine times. CDR3 bases: TGTGCCAGCAGTTCTTCTATTTTCCCCACGATTGAGGGCTACACCTTC. Residues: CASSSSIFPTIEGYTF. This sequence joins TRBV28 and TRBJ1-2; D not certain. CDR1 MDHEN and CDR2 SYDVKM come from the germline V gene. This CDR3 is 16 amino acids long. V was clipped by 4 bases and J by 8 bases, with 23 bases between them.

The V and J genes are TRBV3-1 and TRBJ2-3; D might be TRBD2 (5 bases). The CDR3 is made up of 15 amino acids. V lost 0 bases and J lost 4, with 11 bases in between. Germline loops: CDR1 LGHDT, CDR2 YNNKEL (reference sequence). The CDR3 DNA follows: TGTGCCAGCAGCCAAGAAGCCGGGGTGGCAGATACGCAGTATTTT. It specifies CASSQEAGVADTQYF.

In DNA form, the CDR3 reads TGTGCCAGCAGCTGGGATAGGTCAACTAATGAAAAACTGTTTTTT. This codes for CASSWDRSTNEKLFF. The rearrangement links TRBV28 to TRBJ1-4, with D uncertain. Trimming stripped 6 bases from V and 0 bases from J, with 11 bases between. This CDR3 spans 15 amino acids. From germline, CDR1 is MDHEN and CDR2 SYDVKM.

The sample holds a few counts of this clonotype. The chain uses TRBV27 and TRBJ2-5; D uncertain. The last part of the DNA fits TRBJ2-7 better; the J call may be wrong. Germline V lookup: CDR1 MNHEY, CDR2 SMNVEV (reference sequence). This CDR3 spans 14 amino acids. CDR3 nucleotides: TGTGCCAGCAGTTTAAGGGATAGCCGCTACGAGCAGTACTTC. Residues: CASSLRDSRYEQYF.

This clonotype was picked up a small number of times. The CDR3 bases are TGCAGTGCTAGCCCGACTAGCGGGGGGCCGGATACGCAGTATTTT. It is translated as CSASPTSGGPDTQYF. The chain joins TRBV20-1 to TRBJ2-3, with 13 bases aligning to TRBD2. The germline V gene has CDR1 DFQATT and CDR2 SNEGSKA (reference sequence). Unmatched junction bases numbered 6, after V lost 3 bases and J lost 6 bases. The CDR3 sequence is 15 residues long.

The V call is TRBV12-3 or TRBV12-4, the J call TRBJ1-6; D gene unclear. V was shortened by 8 bases and J by 9 bases, with 14 bases between the two germline ends. The CDR3 has 13 amino acids. The CDR3 region has the DNA TGTGCCAGCCTTAAGCAACTGGGTTCACCCCTCCACTTT. Protein product: CASLKQLGSPLHF.

In its sample, this clonotype was seen a few times. The chain has TRBV4-2 and TRBJ1-2; D is unresolved. The V end lost 0 bases, the J end lost 3 bases, and 20 bases lay between the germline ends. CDR1 and CDR2 from the germline V gene are LGHNA and YNFKEQ. The CDR3 contains 18 residues. This CDR3 reads CASSQEEGSSSWDYGYTF. The CDR3 nucleotides are TGTGCCAGCAGCCAAGAAGAGGGTTCATCGTCTTGGGACTATGGCTACACCTTC.

V and J are TRBV5-6 and TRBJ2-3; the D gene could be TRBD1 or TRBD2 (5 bases each). Germline CDR1 reads SGHDT; CDR2 reads YYEEEE. The CDR3 loop spans 15 amino acids. CDR3 nucleotides: TGTGCAACACAGCCCGGGGCGGCCTTTGCAGATACGCAGTATTTT. Its protein is CATQPGAAFADTQYF.

This clonotype was detected a few times. The J gene is TRBJ2-1, the V gene TRBV11-2; 8 nucleotides agree with TRBD1. Germline CDR1 and CDR2: SGHAT and FQNNGV. The CDR3 is made up of 15 amino acids. V gave up 9 bases and J gave up 7 bases; unmatched junction bases: 14. The CDR3 nucleotides read TGTGCCAGTCAACTCCGCTGGACAGGGCGTAATGAGCAGTTCTTC. Its protein product is CASQLRWTGRNEQFF. Drawing the rest from reference TRBV11-2 and TRBJ2-1, the complete variable domain is EAGVAQSPRYKIIEKRQSVAFWCNPISGHATLYWYQQILGQGPKLLIQFQNNGVVDDSQLPKDRFSAERLKGVDSTLKIQPAKLEDSAVYLCASQLRWTGRNEQFFGPGTRLTVL.

The chain recombines TRBV4-3 with TRBJ1-2; D ambiguous. The germline V gene encodes CDR1 LGHNA and CDR2 YSLEER. Between the trimmed V and J ends, which lost 1 base and 4 bases, there was a span of 13 bases. The CDR3 is 15 residues long. CDR3 nucleotide sequence: TGCGCCAGCAGCCAAGTGGAGGAGGGTGGCTATGGCTACACCTTC. Translation gives CASSQVEEGGYGYTF.

The chain is built from TRBV18 and TRBJ2-4; possible D gene TRBD1, 5 bases. The DNA end is a closer match to TRBJ2-5, so the J assignment may be wrong. The germline V gene encodes CDR1 KGHSH and CDR2 LQKENI. The CDR3 is made up of 15 amino acids. The CDR3 sequence: CASSTPGLRAETQYF. The CDR3 bases are TGTGCCAGCTCGACTCCAGGGTTAAGGGCTGAGACCCAGTACTTC.

The CDR3 DNA is TGTGCCAGCAGCTGGTGGGTGGGAGAGACCCAGTACTTC. As protein: CASSWWVGETQYF. The V and J genes are TRBV5-5 and TRBJ2-5; no clear D gene. Per the germline V gene, CDR1 is SGHKS and CDR2 is YYEKEE (reference sequence). With 3 bases removed from V and 4 bases from J, the gap between germline ends came to 10 bases. The CDR3 runs to 13 residues.

As for this clonotype: One junction end disagrees with the germline gene, perhaps due to a read error. The chain couples TRBV4-1 to TRBJ1-1, with TRBD1 matching over 11 bases. The CDR3 contains 16 residues. From germline, CDR1 is MGHRA and CDR2 YSYEKL. The DNA of the CDR3 is TGCGCCAGCAGTCAAGGACAGGGGGCTTGGGGCACTGAAGCTTTCTTT. Translation: CASSQGQGAWGTEAFF.